In its sample, the clone carrying this T cell receptor (beta chain) is medium-sized. Amplification of ligated cDNA took four PCR rounds with SP2 and nested alpha and beta constant primers. A single record per CDR3 protein comes from TCRdb applying MiXCR to the UMI-ligation and nested PCR reads. The top ten clones hold 7% to 9% of a sample with fewer than 30,000 distinct CDR3 sequences, roughly 5.2% of them seen once. The sample is drawn from a study of naive and memory T cell subsets. TCR cDNA received a 3' ligated oligonucleotide that carried a UMI. The source material was blood. This sequence originates from an adult in good health.

In DNA form, the CDR3 reads TGTGCCAGCAGCTTAGGGACAGGGATTCACGAGCAGTACTTC. This encodes CASSLGTGIHEQYF. This chain uses TRBV7-9 with TRBJ2-7, with 8 bases matching TRBD1. This CDR3 region has 14 residues. J lost 5 bases, V lost 1 base, and 4 bases had no gene match. Germline assignment: CDR1 SEHNR and CDR2 FQNEAQ (reference sequence).